These 14 T cell receptor beta chains came from one sample sequenced in a study of blood T cell repertoires in COVID-19 (TCRdb year 2020). The receptor library was made with the immunoSEQ multiplex PCR assay. TCRdb took this table from immuneACCESS and kept in-frame rearrangements with V and J called. Such tables lack part of the clones; where checked against another copy, unresolved V genes explain under half of the gap, and the rest is unexplained. The sample profile shows 380,000 or so clones; approximately 85% of them were found once. Of the sample, roughly 2% is held by the ten largest clones. Sequencing was performed on PBMCs or T cells enriched from blood (not recorded which). These receptors all come from a woman aged 35 to 49 with acute COVID-19.

Of note for this clone: Other DNA sequences in this sample translate to the same CDR3. The J gene is TRBJ1-1, the V gene TRBV5-1; 7 bases map to TRBD1. CDR3 size: 13 residues. Germline values: CDR1 SGHRS, CDR2 YFSETQ. Trimming took 2 bases from V and 5 from J; bases not matched to a gene: 3. In nucleotides, the CDR3 is TGCGCCAGCAGCTTTACAGGGGTAACTGAAGCTTTCTTT. This gives the protein CASSFTGVTEAFF.

This chain connects TRBV16 to TRBJ1-1; D is perhaps TRBD1 (6 bases). V gave up 4 bases and J gave up 0 bases, with 12 bases separating them. CDR1 KGHSY and CDR2 FQNENV come from the germline V gene. The CDR3 loop spans 15 amino acids. CDR3 residues: CASSPRTDLNTEAFF. CDR3 DNA: TGTGCCAGCAGCCCCAGGACAGATTTGAACACTGAAGCTTTCTTT.

The genes are TRBV9 and TRBJ2-3; the D is unclear. The germline V gene encodes CDR1 SGDLS and CDR2 YYNGEE. The CDR3 is 13 residues long. Trimming removed 3 bases at V and 1 base at J, with 6 bases between. CDR3 sequence (DNA): TGTGCCAGCAGCGAGCAGGGCACAGATACGCAGTATTTT. As protein: CASSEQGTDTQYF.

This clone was detected once. The gene calls are TRBV5-6 and TRBJ1-2; D gene unclear. In germline, CDR1 is SGHDT, CDR2 YYEEEE. This CDR3 is built from 13 residues. V lost 0 bases and J lost 7, with 10 bases in between. In DNA, the CDR3 is TGTGCCAGCAGCTTGGTACTCTATCCTGGCTACACCTTC. Its protein is CASSLVLYPGYTF.

The rearrangement links TRBV7-9 to TRBJ1-4; D is ambiguous. This CDR3 spans 16 amino acids. The germline V gene has CDR1 SEHNR and CDR2 FQNEAQ (reference sequence). V dropped 3 bases and J dropped 6 bases, with 17 bases sitting between them. Written as DNA, the CDR3 is TGTGCCAGCAGCTTTGGGAGATCGGATGGGGATGAAAAACTGTTTTTT. Protein: CASSFGRSDGDEKLFF.

This clone has a handful of counts. J is TRBJ2-5 and V is TRBV7-6; a possible D gene is TRBD2 (5 bases). Trimming removed 5 bases from V and 5 bases from J, with 15 bases in between. CDR1 is SGHVS and CDR2 is FNYEAQ in the germline V gene. The CDR3 extends over 14 amino acids. The CDR3 DNA reads as TGTGCCAGCAGCCAACTAGTCAGTCAGGAGACCCAGTACTTC. Residues: CASSQLVSQETQYF.

The V and J genes are TRBV7-8 and TRBJ1-3; D gene uncertain. Trimming took off 0 bases at V and 0 bases at J, with 3 bases between the two ends. The CDR3 runs 14 residues. Germline CDR1 reads SGHVS; CDR2 reads FQNEAQ. CDR3 amino acids: CASSLALSGNTIYF. CDR3 coding DNA: TGTGCCAGCAGCTTAGCTCTCTCTGGAAACACCATATATTTT.

The rearrangement links TRBV19 to TRBJ1-1; 11 bases line up with TRBD1. Looked up from germline, CDR1 is LNHDA and CDR2 is SQIVND (reference sequence). V lost 6 bases, J lost 7 bases, and 7 bases stayed unmatched. This CDR3 is built from 14 residues. The CDR3 region is CASRSDRGRGEAFF. CDR3 nucleotide sequence: TGTGCCAGTAGATCGGACAGGGGGCGAGGTGAAGCTTTCTTT.

The rearrangement links TRBV6-1 to TRBJ1-1, with D unclear. Germline V gives CDR1 MNHNS, CDR2 SASEGT. CDR3 size: 17 residues. With 4 bases removed from V and 5 bases from J, the gap between germline ends came to 23 bases. This chain's CDR3 is CASSGGLTWTGGTEAFF. CDR3 nucleotides: TGTGCCAGCAGTGGGGGATTGACCTGGACGGGAGGGACTGAAGCTTTCTTT.

This clone was recorded a few times. CDR3 sequence: CASSPGPGIRDEQFF. In nucleotides, the CDR3 is TGTGCCAGCTCACCAGGGCCAGGGATTCGGGATGAGCAGTTCTTC. The chain recombines TRBV18 with TRBJ2-1; D possibly corresponds to TRBD1 (5 bases). CDR1 is KGHSH, CDR2 LQKENI, per germline. Trimming removed 2 bases at V and 8 bases at J, with 16 bases between. The CDR3 length is 15 residues.

The gene calls are TRBV3-1 (or the pseudogene TRBV3-2) and TRBJ2-2, with 8 bases lining up with TRBD1. This CDR3 has 16 amino acids. The germline V gene encodes CDR1 LGHDT and CDR2 YNNKEL (reference sequence). V shed 3 bases and J 5 bases; nucleotides not matched to a gene: 8. CDR3 coding DNA: TGTGCCAGCAGCCATTGGGCAGGGGGCCGTACCGGGGAGCTGTTTTTT. Its translation is CASSHWAGGRTGELFF.

V and J are TRBV12-3 or TRBV12-4 and TRBJ1-1; D perhaps matches TRBD1 (5 bases). V was cut by 2 bases and J by 11 bases, with 12 bases left in between. The CDR3 totals 12 residues. CDR3 loop: CASSLQDNKAFF. In DNA, the CDR3 is TGTGCCAGCAGTTTACAGGACAACAAGGCTTTCTTT.

V is TRBV2 and J is TRBJ2-7, with D hard to call. The germline gives CDR1 SNHLY, CDR2 FYNNEI. The length of the CDR3 is 12 residues. Trimming pared 1 base from V and 2 bases from J, leaving 3 bases between. CDR3 region: CASSEVTYEQYF. CDR3 sequence (DNA): TGTGCCAGCAGTGAAGTCACCTACGAGCAGTACTTC.

The genes are TRBV15 and TRBJ1-2; the match to TRBD1 covers 9 bases. The CDR3 has 16 amino acids. Germline V gene lookup returns CDR1 LNHNV and CDR2 YYDKDF (reference sequence). With V trimmed by 2 bases and J by 5 bases, 9 bases remained unmatched. Here the CDR3 reads CATSRTGQGSTYGYTF. The DNA for the CDR3 is TGTGCCACCAGCAGAACGGGACAGGGATCAACTTATGGCTACACCTTC.